The rows below give T cell receptor beta chains drawn from one sample of a study of spatial heterogeneity in lung cancer. Via MiXCR, TCRdb re-called the 5' RACE reads, giving one row per CDR3 protein. The top ten hold 35% to 45% of the sample, which has about 92,000 distinct CDR3 sequences, 12% seen once. The sequences come from PBMCs, collected at surgery. The receptor source for this set is a male donor with early-stage non-small cell lung cancer. CDR3s include the opening cysteine and the closing phenylalanine or tryptophan. The D gene is left open where the match is weak. The size entry is marked missing in some rows and otherwise reads once, few, many or a size class.

J gene: TRBJ2-7
clone size: many
D gene: NA
V gene: TRBV4-1
CDR3 DNA: TGCGCCAGCAGCCTAGACGACGAGCAGTACTTC
CDR3 protein: CASSLDDEQYF

J gene: TRBJ2-1
clone size: NA
D gene: TRBD1
V gene: TRBV29-1
CDR3 DNA: TGCAGCGTTGGTACAGGGGGCGGAGAATTCCGAAATTTC
CDR3 protein: CSVGTGGGEFRNF

J gene: TRBJ1-5
clone size: NA
D gene: NA
V gene: TRBV28
CDR3 DNA: TGTGCCAGCAGTTCCCTCGGGAGGGCCCCCGGCAATCAGCCCCAGCATTTT
CDR3 protein: CASSSLGRAPGNQPQHF

J gene: TRBJ2-5
clone size: few
D gene: TRBD2
V gene: TRBV12-3/TRBV12-4
CDR3 DNA: TGTGCCAGCAGCTTTTCCTCGAGCGGGGAAGAGACCCAGTACTTC
CDR3 protein: CASSFSSSGEETQYF

J gene: TRBJ1-2
clone size: many
D gene: NA
V gene: TRBV12-3/TRBV12-4
CDR3 DNA: TGTGCCAGCAGTGCCGGACCCGGGACCCCAGATGGCTACACCTTC
CDR3 protein: CASSAGPGTPDGYTF

J gene: TRBJ2-1
clone size: few
D gene: TRBD2
V gene: TRBV20-1
CDR3 DNA: TGCAGTGCTAGAGTCCTAGCGGGAGGGTTGAGCTCCTACAATGAGCAGTTCTTC
CDR3 protein: CSARVLAGGLSSYNEQFF

J gene: TRBJ2-3
clone size: NA
D gene: NA
V gene: TRBV18
CDR3 DNA: TGTGCCAGCTCATCTACAGGGAGGGATACGCAGTATTTT
CDR3 protein: CASSSTGRDTQYF

J gene: TRBJ2-7
clone size: few
D gene: NA
V gene: TRBV14
CDR3 DNA: TGTGCCAGCAGCCCTAGGGACCGACCCCCCTACGAGCAGTACTTC
CDR3 protein: CASSPRDRPPYEQYF

J gene: TRBJ2-1
clone size: NA
D gene: NA
V gene: TRBV2
CDR3 DNA: TGTGCCAGCAGGGAGTGGCGGGGGCCATACAATGAGCAGTTCTTC
CDR3 protein: CASREWRGPYNEQFF

J gene: TRBJ1-2
clone size: NA
D gene: TRBD1
V gene: TRBV7-9
CDR3 DNA: TGTGCCAGCAGCAAAGGGACAGGGTTGAGCTACACCTTC
CDR3 protein: CASSKGTGLSYTF

J gene: TRBJ1-2
clone size: many
D gene: NA
V gene: TRBV12-3/TRBV12-4
CDR3 DNA: TGTGCCAGCAGTTCCGATGATGGCTACACCTTC
CDR3 protein: CASSSDDGYTF

J gene: TRBJ2-6
clone size: NA
D gene: NA
V gene: TRBV19
CDR3 DNA: TGTGCCAGTAGTATAATGGGAGCAGGTGGGGCCAACGTCCTGACTTTC
CDR3 protein: CASSIMGAGGANVLTF

J gene: TRBJ2-3
clone size: few
D gene: NA
V gene: TRBV11-2
CDR3 DNA: TGTGCCAGCAGCTTAGAGGCGCCGGATACGCAGTATTTT
CDR3 protein: CASSLEAPDTQYF

J gene: TRBJ2-3
clone size: NA
D gene: NA
V gene: TRBV11-1
CDR3 DNA: TGTGCCAGCAGCTTCCGACGGAGATTAAGCACAGATACGCAGTATTTT
CDR3 protein: CASSFRRRLSTDTQYF

J gene: TRBJ1-5
clone size: NA
D gene: NA
V gene: TRBV12-3/TRBV12-4
CDR3 DNA: TGTGCCAGCAGTTTGGTGAATAGCAATCAGCCCCAGCATTTT
CDR3 protein: CASSLVNSNQPQHF

J gene: TRBJ2-3
clone size: NA
D gene: NA
V gene: TRBV14
CDR3 DNA: TGTGCCAGCAGTCAAGGACCGTCCCAAGATACGCAGTATTTT
CDR3 protein: CASSQGPSQDTQYF

J gene: TRBJ1-6
clone size: few
D gene: TRBD1
V gene: TRBV20-1
CDR3 DNA: TGCAGTGCTAGAGATTGGGGGACAGGGGGTAGCTCCTATAATTCACCCCTCCACTTT
CDR3 protein: CSARDWGTGGSSYNSPLHF

J gene: TRBJ2-2
clone size: many
D gene: NA
V gene: TRBV12-3/TRBV12-4
CDR3 DNA: TGTGCCAGCAGTTTAGGAGGGAGCACCGGGGAGCTGTTTTTT
CDR3 protein: CASSLGGSTGELFF